The 14 T cell receptor beta chains reported below all come from one sample, sequenced in a study of somatic mutations in cytotoxic T cells in rheumatoid arthritis. Profiled with immunoSEQ multiplex PCR; TCRdb holds only in-frame clones, not every one. The repertoire holds about 5,500 clones, with around four fifths as singletons. The specimen was CD8+ T cells sorted from blood. The receptor source for this set is a woman in her fifties or sixties with rheumatoid arthritis.

The rearrangement links TRBV29-1 to TRBJ2-7; TRBD2 matches at 8 bases. Germline-derived CDR1 and CDR2 are SQVTM and ANQGSEA. The CDR3 loop spans 12 amino acids. V trimming: 4 bases; J trimming: 2 bases; junction bases outside the gene matches: 1. CDR3 protein: CSVAGGAYEQYF. CDR3 coding DNA: TGCAGCGTTGCGGGGGGGGCCTACGAGCAGTACTTC.

The table lists this clone with a count of one. This rearrangement joins TRBV6-5 to TRBJ2-3; D gene unclear. Trimming removed 2 bases from V and 5 bases from J, with 8 bases in between. This CDR3 contains 13 residues. Germline V CDR1 and CDR2: MNHEY, SVGAGI. CDR3 nucleotides: TGTGCCAGCAGTTACAACCCCGGAGATACGCAGTATTTT. Its translation is CASSYNPGDTQYF.

The chain recombines TRBV7-6 with TRBJ2-3; 10 nucleotides align to TRBD1. Looked up from germline, CDR1 is SGHVS and CDR2 is FNYEAQ. This CDR3 contains 16 residues. V lost 2 bases to trimming and J lost 3 bases; unmatched junction nucleotides: 5. Here the CDR3 reads CASSLTTGGLTDTQYF. The CDR3 region has the DNA TGTGCCAGCAGCTTAACGACAGGGGGCTTGACAGATACGCAGTATTTT.

This chain uses TRBV29-1 with TRBJ2-7; 7 nucleotides agree with TRBD1. The CDR3 length is 14 residues. The trim removed 7 bases at V and 2 bases at J, leaving 11 bases unmatched. In germline, CDR1 is SQVTM, CDR2 ANQGSEA. This CDR3 reads CSATKGANAYEQYF. The CDR3 nucleotides are TGCAGCGCCACTAAGGGGGCAAACGCCTACGAGCAGTACTTC.

This sequence joins TRBV29-1 and TRBJ2-1, with D possibly TRBD1 on 7 matching bases. The CDR3 sequence is 13 residues long. The V and J ends lost 4 bases and 4 bases respectively, with 11 bases between them. The germline gives CDR1 SQVTM, CDR2 ANQGSEA. CDR3 DNA sequence: TGCAGCGTTGGGCAGGGGGGATACAATGAGCAGTTCTTC. The encoded protein is CSVGQGGYNEQFF.

V usage is TRBV6-5 and J usage is TRBJ2-7; a weak D match, TRBD1 (6 bases). Trimming took off 6 bases at V and 3 bases at J, with 12 bases between the two ends. There are 13 residues in the CDR3. Looked up from germline, CDR1 is MNHEY and CDR2 is SVGAGI. The CDR3 DNA reads as TGTGCCAGCAGGGATGGACAGTACTACGAGCAGTACTTC. Translated: CASRDGQYYEQYF.

V and J are TRBV7-9 and TRBJ1-6; 10 positions match TRBD1. Germline CDR1 and CDR2: SEHNR and FQNEAQ (reference sequence). J lost 8 bases, V lost 4 bases, and 5 bases had no gene match. The CDR3 consists of 15 residues. CDR3 loop: CASSSTGGLDSPLHF. CDR3 nucleotide sequence: TGTGCCAGCAGCTCGACAGGGGGCCTTGATTCACCCCTCCACTTT.

The genes are TRBV11-3 and TRBJ1-1; no definite D call. The CDR3 has 13 amino acids. Looked up from germline, CDR1 is SGHNT and CDR2 is YENEEA. V lost 0 bases and J lost 3, with 5 bases in between. The CDR3 reads CASSLDLDTEAFF. The CDR3 coding sequence is TGTGCCAGCAGCTTAGATCTTGACACTGAAGCTTTCTTT.

CDR3 region: CASTVGGSSYEQYF. CDR3 in DNA: TGTGCCAGTACCGTGGGCGGGAGCTCCTACGAGCAGTACTTC. The rearrangement uses TRBV2 and TRBJ2-7; 7 nucleotides align to TRBD2. V lost 9 bases, J lost 0 bases, and 8 bases stayed unmatched. The CDR3 sequence is 14 residues long. Germline V gene sequence: CDR1 SNHLY, CDR2 FYNNEI.

This clone has only one observation. The rearrangement joins TRBV4-2 to TRBJ2-5; possible D gene TRBD2, 6 bases. The J call could be wrong; TRBJ2-7 is a better fit for the DNA end. The CDR3 loop spans 14 amino acids. Germline CDR1 is LGHNA and CDR2 is YNFKEQ. CDR3 bases: TGTGCCAGCAGCGGGGGTGGCGGGGTCTACGAGCAGTACTTC. Translating gives CASSGGGGVYEQYF.

V gene TRBV4-1 combines with J gene TRBJ1-1; no clear D. The V gene lost 3 bases and the J gene lost 1 base, with 9 bases spanning the gap. Germline V gene data show CDR1 as MGHRA and CDR2 as YSYEKL. The CDR3 runs 14 residues. The DNA of the CDR3 is TGCGCCAGCAGCCAGATAACAGAGAACACTGAAGCTTTCTTT. Encoded protein: CASSQITENTEAFF.

This clone was seen just once. The CDR3 sequence is CASSLEAGGYTDTQYF. The CDR3 nucleotides are TGTGCCAGCAGCTTAGAAGCGGGGGGGTACACAGATACGCAGTATTTT. V and J are TRBV7-9 and TRBJ2-3, with 10 bases that match TRBD2. The CDR3 contains 16 residues. The V segment lost 1 base and the J segment 2 bases; nucleotides outside the gene matches: 3. Germline loops: CDR1 SEHNR, CDR2 FQNEAQ (reference sequence).

J is TRBJ1-3 and V is TRBV7-9, with TRBD1 matching over 8 bases. Germline CDR1 reads SEHNR; CDR2 reads FQNEAQ (reference sequence). Trimming took 2 bases from V and 0 from J; bases not matched to a gene: 3. CDR3 size: 16 residues. The CDR3 region has the DNA TGTGCCAGCAGCTTACCGGACAGGGCCTCTGGAAACACCATATATTTT. Translated, it gives CASSLPDRASGNTIYF.

V is TRBV9 and J is TRBJ2-7; TRBD2 agrees at 7 bases. The CDR3 extends over 16 amino acids. Germline loops: CDR1 SGDLS, CDR2 YYNGEE. Unmatched junction bases numbered 11, after V lost 4 bases and J lost 1 base. The CDR3 is CASSSSSSGISYEQYF. The CDR3 nucleotides are TGTGCCAGCAGCTCTTCCTCTAGCGGAATATCCTACGAGCAGTACTTC.